What follows is one TCR beta chain and its context. The data were produced by immunoSEQ multiplex PCR, yet TCRdb's version contains in-frame clones alone and is incomplete. Altogether around 730,000 clones are present, 80% to 90% being singletons, with the ten largest covering 0.0095% to 0.011%. V shed 3 bases and J 3 bases; nucleotides not matched to a gene: 8. The CDR3 has 16 residues. The germline CDR1 and CDR2 sequences are MGHRA and YSYEKL. This sample stems from a study of shared T cell receptors in the human thymus. The same data also contributed to another study, on human thymus T cells. Turning to that study: Among the donors, all were healthy Finnish infants having corrective surgery for congenital heart defects. Seemingly biased V and J gene usage marked thymic and blood repertoires.

The source is a girl under three years old with a congenital heart defect. Sequencing was carried out using thymocytes. The chain is built from TRBV4-1 and TRBJ1-2, with 9 nucleotides matching TRBD1. CDR3: CASSHVHRGRHYGYTF. CDR3 nucleotides: TGCGCCAGCAGCCACGTCCACAGGGGGCGGCACTATGGCTACACCTTC.